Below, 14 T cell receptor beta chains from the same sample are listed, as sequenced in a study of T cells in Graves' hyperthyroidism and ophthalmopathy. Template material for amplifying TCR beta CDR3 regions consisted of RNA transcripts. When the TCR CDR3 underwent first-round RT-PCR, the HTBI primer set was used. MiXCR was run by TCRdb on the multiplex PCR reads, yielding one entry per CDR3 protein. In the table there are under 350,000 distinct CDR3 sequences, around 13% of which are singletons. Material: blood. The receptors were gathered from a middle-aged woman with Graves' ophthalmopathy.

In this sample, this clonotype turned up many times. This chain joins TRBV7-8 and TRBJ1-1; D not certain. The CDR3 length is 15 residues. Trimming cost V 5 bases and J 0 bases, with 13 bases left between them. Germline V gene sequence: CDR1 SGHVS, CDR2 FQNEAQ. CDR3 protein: CASSVTNRLNTEAFF. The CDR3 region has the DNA TGTGCCAGCAGCGTAACGAACAGATTGAACACTGAAGCTTTCTTT.

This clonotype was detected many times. The CDR3 DNA reads as TGCAGCGTGCCCCAGGGGTTAGTAGAGACCCAGTACTTC. Translating gives CSVPQGLVETQYF. The chain carries TRBV29-1 and TRBJ2-5; possible D gene TRBD1, 6 bases. V lost 6 bases to trimming and J lost 4 bases, with 15 bases between them. The CDR3 has 13 amino acids. The V gene's germline CDR1 is SQVTM and CDR2 ANQGSEA.

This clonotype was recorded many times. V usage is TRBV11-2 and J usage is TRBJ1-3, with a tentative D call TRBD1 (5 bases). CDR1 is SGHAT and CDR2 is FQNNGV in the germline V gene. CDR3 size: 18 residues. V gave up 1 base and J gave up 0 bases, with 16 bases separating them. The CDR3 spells CASSLGQFSSFSGNTIYF. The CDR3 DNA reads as TGTGCCAGCAGCTTAGGACAGTTCTCATCCTTCTCTGGAAACACCATATATTTT.

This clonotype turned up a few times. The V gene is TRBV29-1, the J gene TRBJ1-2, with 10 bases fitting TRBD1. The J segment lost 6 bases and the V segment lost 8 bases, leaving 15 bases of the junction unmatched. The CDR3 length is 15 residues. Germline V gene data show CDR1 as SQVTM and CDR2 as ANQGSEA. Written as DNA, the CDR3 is TGCAGCCTAGAAGGGACAGGGGAATTTAATGATGGCTACACCTTC. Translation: CSLEGTGEFNDGYTF.

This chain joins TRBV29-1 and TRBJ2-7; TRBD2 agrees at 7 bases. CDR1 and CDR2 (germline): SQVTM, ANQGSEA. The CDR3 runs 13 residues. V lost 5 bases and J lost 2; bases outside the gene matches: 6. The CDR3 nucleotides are TGCAGCGTTAGTGGTGGGGGGGCCTACGAGCAGTACTTC. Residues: CSVSGGGAYEQYF.

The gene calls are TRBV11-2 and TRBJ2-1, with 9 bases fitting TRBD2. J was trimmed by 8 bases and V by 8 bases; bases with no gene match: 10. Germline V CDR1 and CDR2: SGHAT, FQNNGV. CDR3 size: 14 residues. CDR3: CASRLAGFQDEQFF. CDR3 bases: TGTGCCAGCCGTCTAGCGGGATTTCAGGATGAGCAGTTCTTC.

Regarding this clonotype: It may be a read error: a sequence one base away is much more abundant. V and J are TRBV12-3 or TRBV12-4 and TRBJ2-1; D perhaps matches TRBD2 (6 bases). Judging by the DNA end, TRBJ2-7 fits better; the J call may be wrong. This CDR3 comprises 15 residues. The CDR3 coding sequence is TGTGCCAGCACCACTAGCCGAAGCTCCTACAATGAGCAGTACTTC. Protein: CASTTSRSSYNEQYF.

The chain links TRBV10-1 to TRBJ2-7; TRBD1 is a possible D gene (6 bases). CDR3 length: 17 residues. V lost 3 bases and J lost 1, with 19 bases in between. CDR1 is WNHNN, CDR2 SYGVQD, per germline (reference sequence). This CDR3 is CASSDFTLRDKSYEQYF. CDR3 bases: TGCGCCAGCAGTGACTTCACCCTCCGGGACAAATCCTACGAGCAGTACTTC.

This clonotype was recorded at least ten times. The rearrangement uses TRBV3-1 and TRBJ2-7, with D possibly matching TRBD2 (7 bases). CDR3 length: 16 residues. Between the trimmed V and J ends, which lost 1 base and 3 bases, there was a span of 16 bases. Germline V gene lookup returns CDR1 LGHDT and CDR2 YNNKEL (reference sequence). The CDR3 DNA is TGTGCCAGCAGCCAAGGGGGAGGGGGTGAGGTCTACGAGCAGTACTTC. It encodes CASSQGGGGEVYEQYF.

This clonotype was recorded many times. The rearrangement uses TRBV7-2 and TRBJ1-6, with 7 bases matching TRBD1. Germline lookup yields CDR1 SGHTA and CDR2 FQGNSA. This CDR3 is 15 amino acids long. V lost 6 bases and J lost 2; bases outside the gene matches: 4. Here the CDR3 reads CASRPQGAYNSPLHF. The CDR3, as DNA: TGTGCCAGCAGACCCCAGGGGGCCTATAATTCACCCCTCCACTTT. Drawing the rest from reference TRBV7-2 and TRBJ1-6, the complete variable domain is GAGVSQSPSNKVTEKGKDVELRCDPISGHTALYWYRQSLGQGLEFLIYFQGNSAPDKSGLPSDRFSAERTGGSVSTLTIQRTQQEDSAVYLCASRPQGAYNSPLHFGNGTRLTVT.

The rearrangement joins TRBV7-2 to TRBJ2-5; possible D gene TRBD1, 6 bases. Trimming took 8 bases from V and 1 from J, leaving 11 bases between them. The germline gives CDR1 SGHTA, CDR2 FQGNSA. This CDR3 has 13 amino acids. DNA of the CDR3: TGTGCCAGCGGCCGGGACACCCAAGAGACCCAGTACTTC. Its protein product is CASGRDTQETQYF.

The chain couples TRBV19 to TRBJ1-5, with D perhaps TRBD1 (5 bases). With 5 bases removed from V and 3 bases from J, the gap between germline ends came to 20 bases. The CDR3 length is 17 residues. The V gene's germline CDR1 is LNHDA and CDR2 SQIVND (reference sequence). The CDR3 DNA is TGTGCCAGTAGTCACAGAGGGGTGTCCCCTTTCAATCAGCCCCAGCATTTT. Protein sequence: CASSHRGVSPFNQPQHF.

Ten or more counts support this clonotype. The CDR3 is CASSRGQGSGELFF. The CDR3 DNA reads TGTGCCAGCAGTAGGGGACAGGGAAGCGGGGAGCTGTTTTTT. The chain recombines TRBV12-3 or TRBV12-4 with TRBJ2-2, with TRBD1 identical over 9 bases. V was clipped by 5 bases and J by 7 bases; unmatched bases: 5. The CDR3 loop spans 14 amino acids.

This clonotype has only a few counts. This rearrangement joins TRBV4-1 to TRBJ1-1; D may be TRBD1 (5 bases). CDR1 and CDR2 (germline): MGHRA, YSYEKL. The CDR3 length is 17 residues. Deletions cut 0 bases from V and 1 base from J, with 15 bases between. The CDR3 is CASSQEGLGHQNTEAFF. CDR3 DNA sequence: TGCGCCAGCAGCCAAGAAGGGCTTGGACACCAGAACACTGAAGCTTTCTTT.